This T cell receptor beta chain was recorded in a study of blood T cell repertoires in COVID-19. Study at large: Both acute and convalescent COVID-19 samples were obtained from the United States, Italy and Spain.

Methods used by the authors: Nucleated cell number was recorded as an estimate derived from reference gene primer amplification. Libraries were prepared by immunoSEQ multiplex PCR; TCRdb keeps only in-frame clonotypes and omits some of them. That table furnishes V, J and clone size, whereas the DNA furnished D and trimming. Among roughly 700,000 clones listed, 90% were seen once. CDR3 length equals 16 residues. Trimming took 3 bases from V and 1 from J; bases not matched to a gene: 5. Per germline, CDR1 MNHEY and CDR2 SMNVEV (reference sequence). This TCR was sampled from a woman between 18 and 29 years old with acute or convalescent COVID-19. V usage is TRBV27 and J usage is TRBJ2-3; 9 nucleotides align to TRBD2. Sequenced input: peripheral blood. The CDR3 region has the DNA TGTGCCAGCAGTTTTTTGACTAGCGGTGGCACAGATACGCAGTATTTT. Its translation: CASSFLTSGGTDTQYF.